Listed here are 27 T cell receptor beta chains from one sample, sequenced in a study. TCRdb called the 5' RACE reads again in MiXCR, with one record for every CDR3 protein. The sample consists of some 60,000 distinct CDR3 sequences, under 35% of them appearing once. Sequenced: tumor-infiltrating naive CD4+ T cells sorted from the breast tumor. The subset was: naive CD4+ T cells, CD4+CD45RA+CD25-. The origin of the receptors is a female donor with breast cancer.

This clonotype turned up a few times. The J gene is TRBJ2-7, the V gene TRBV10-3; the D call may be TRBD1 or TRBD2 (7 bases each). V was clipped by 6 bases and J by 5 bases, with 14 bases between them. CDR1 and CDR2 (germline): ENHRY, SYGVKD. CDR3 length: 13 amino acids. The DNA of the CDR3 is TGTGCCATCAGCCAGGGGGGGACGGACGAGCAGTACTTC. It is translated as CAISQGGTDEQYF.

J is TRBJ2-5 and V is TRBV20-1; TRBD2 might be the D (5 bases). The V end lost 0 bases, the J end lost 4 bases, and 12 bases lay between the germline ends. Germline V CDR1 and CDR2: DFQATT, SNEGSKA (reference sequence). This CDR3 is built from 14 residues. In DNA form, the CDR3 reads TGCAGTGCTAGAGAACCACGGGGAAGAGAGACCCAGTACTTC. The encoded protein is CSAREPRGRETQYF.

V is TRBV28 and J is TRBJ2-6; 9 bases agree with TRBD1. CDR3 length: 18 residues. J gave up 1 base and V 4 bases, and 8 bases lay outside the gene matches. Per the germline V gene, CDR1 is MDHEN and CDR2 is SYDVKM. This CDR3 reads CASSSTGGGISGANVLTF. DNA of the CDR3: TGTGCCAGCAGTTCGACAGGGGGAGGGATTTCTGGGGCCAACGTCCTGACTTTC. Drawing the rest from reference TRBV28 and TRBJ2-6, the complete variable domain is DVKVTQSSRYLVKRTGEKVFLECVQDMDHENMFWYRQDPGLGLRLIYFSYDVKMKEKGDIPEGYSVSREKKERFSLILESASTNQTSMYLCASSSTGGGISGANVLTFGAGSRLTVL.

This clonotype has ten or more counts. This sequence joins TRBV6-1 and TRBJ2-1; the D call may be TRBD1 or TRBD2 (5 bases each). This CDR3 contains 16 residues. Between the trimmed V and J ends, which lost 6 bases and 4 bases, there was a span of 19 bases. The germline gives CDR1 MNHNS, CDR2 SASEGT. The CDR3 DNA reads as TGTGCCAGCAGCGAGATTGGGACGCCCCCTTACAATGAGCAGTTCTTC. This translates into CASSEIGTPPYNEQFF.

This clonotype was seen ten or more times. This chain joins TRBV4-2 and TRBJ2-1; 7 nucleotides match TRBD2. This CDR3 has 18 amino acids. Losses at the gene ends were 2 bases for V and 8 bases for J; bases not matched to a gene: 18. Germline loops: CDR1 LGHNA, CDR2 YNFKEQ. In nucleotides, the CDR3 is TGTGCCAGCAGCCAATCCCCATATAGGCGGGAGCCCGGCGATGAGCAGTTCTTC. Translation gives CASSQSPYRREPGDEQFF.

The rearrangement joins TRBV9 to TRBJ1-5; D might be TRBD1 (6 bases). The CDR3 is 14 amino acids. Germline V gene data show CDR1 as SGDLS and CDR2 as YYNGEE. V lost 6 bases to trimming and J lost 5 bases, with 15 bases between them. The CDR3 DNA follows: TGTGCCAGCAACCTAGGGGGAGGGGATCAGCCCCAGCATTTT. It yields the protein CASNLGGGDQPQHF.

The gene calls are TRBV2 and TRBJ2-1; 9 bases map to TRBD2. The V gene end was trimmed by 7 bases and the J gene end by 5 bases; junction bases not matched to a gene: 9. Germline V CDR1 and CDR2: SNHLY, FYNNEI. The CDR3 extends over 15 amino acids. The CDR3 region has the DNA TGTGCCAGCACTCCCTTGACTAGCGGTGACAATGAGCAGTTCTTC. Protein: CASTPLTSGDNEQFF.

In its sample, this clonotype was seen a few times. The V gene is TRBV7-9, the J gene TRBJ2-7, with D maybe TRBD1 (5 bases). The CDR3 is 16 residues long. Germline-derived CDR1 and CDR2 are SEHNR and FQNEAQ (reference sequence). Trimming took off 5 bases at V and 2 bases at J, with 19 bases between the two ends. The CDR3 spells CASSGHGDSFAYEQYF. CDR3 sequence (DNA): TGTGCCAGCAGCGGGCACGGAGACAGTTTTGCCTACGAGCAGTACTTC.

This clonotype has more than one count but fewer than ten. CDR3 sequence reads: CATSRGGGYTF. For the CDR3, the DNA is TGTGCCACCAGCAGAGGCGGTGGCTACACCTTC. The chain couples TRBV15 to TRBJ1-2, with no clear D. The CDR3 spans 11 residues. Per the germline V gene, CDR1 is LNHNV and CDR2 is YYDKDF (reference sequence). The V and J ends lost 1 base and 7 bases respectively, with 4 bases between them.

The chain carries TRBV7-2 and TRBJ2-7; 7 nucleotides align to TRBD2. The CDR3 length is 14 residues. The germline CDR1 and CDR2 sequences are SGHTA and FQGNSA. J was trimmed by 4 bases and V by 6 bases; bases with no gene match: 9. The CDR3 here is CASRYREGQYEQYF. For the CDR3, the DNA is TGTGCCAGCAGATATAGGGAGGGCCAGTACGAGCAGTACTTC.

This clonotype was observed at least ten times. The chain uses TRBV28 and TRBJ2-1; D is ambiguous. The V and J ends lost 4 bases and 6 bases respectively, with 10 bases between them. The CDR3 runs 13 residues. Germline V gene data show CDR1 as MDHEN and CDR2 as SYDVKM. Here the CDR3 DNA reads TGTGCCAGCAGTTCTTTCAAACCCAATGAGCAGTTCTTC. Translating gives CASSSFKPNEQFF.

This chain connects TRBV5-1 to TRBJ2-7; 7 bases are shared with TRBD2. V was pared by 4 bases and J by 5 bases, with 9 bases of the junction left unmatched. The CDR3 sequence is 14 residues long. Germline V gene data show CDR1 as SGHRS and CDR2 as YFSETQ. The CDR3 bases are TGCGCCAGCAGCCCGACTGGGGGGGGGAACGAGCAGTACTTC. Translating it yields CASSPTGGGNEQYF.

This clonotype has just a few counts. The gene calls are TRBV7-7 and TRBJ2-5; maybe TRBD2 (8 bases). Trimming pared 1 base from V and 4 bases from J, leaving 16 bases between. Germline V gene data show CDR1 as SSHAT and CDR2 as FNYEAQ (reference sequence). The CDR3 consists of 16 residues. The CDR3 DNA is TGTGCCAGCAGCTTAGGGGGACAGCGGGAGACAGAGACCCAGTACTTC. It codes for CASSLGGQRETETQYF.

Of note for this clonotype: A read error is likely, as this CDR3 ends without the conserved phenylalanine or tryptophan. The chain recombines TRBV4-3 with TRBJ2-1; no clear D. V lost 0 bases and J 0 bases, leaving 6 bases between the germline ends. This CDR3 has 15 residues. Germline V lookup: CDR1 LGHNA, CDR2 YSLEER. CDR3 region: CASSQDWSSYNEQFS. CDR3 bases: TGCGCCAGCAGCCAAGATTGGAGCTCCTACAATGAGCAGTTCTCC.

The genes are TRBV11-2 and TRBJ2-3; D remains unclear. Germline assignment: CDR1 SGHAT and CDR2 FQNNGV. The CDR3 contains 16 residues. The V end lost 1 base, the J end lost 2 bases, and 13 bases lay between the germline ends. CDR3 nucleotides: TGTGCCAGCAGCTTAGTATCCGGAAGTAACACAGATACGCAGTATTTT. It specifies CASSLVSGSNTDTQYF.

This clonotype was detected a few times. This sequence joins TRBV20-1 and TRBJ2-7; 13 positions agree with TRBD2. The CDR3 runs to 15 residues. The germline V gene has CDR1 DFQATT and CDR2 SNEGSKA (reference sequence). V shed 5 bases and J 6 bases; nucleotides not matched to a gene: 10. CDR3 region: CSASRPLAGGVEQYF. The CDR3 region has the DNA TGCAGTGCTTCTCGGCCACTAGCGGGAGGGGTCGAGCAGTACTTC.

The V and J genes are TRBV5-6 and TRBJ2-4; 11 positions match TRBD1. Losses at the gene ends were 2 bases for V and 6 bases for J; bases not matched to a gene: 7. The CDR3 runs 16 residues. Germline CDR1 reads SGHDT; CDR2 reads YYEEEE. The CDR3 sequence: CASSLRSGTGGNIQYF. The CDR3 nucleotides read TGTGCCAGCAGCTTACGATCCGGGACAGGGGGAAACATTCAGTACTTC.

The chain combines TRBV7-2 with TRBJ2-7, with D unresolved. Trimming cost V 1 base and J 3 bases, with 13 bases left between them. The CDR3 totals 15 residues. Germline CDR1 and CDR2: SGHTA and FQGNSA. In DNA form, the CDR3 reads TGTGCCAGCAGCTTAGACGGGCAGGCACGCTACGAGCAGTACTTC. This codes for CASSLDGQARYEQYF.

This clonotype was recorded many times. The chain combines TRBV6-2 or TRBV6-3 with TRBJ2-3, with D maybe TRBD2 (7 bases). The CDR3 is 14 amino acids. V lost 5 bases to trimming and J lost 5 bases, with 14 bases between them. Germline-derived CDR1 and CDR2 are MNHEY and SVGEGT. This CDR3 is CASSPRGAEDTQYF. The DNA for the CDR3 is TGTGCCAGCAGTCCCCGGGGGGCCGAAGATACGCAGTATTTT.

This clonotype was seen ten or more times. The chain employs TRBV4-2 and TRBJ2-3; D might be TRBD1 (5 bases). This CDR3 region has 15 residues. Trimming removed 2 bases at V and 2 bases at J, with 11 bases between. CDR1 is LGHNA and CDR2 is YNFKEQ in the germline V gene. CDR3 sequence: CASSQKADNTDTQYF. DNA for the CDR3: TGTGCCAGCAGCCAAAAGGCGGACAACACAGATACGCAGTATTTT.

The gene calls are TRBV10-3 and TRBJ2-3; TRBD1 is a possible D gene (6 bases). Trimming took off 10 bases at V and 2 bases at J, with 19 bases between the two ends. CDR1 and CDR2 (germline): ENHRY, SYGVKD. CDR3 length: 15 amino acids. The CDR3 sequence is CATRQQGWATDTQYF. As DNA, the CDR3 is TGTGCCACCCGTCAACAGGGATGGGCCACAGATACGCAGTATTTT.

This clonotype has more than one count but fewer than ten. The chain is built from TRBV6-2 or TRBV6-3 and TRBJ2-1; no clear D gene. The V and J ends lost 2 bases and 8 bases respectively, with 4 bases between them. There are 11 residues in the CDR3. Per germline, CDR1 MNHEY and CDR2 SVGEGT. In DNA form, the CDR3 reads TGTGCCAGCAGTTACCTACATGAGCAGTTCTTC. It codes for CASSYLHEQFF.

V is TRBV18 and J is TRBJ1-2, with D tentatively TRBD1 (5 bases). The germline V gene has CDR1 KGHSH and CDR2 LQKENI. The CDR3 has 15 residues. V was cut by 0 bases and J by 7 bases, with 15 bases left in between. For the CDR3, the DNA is TGTGCCAGCTCACCACCAGGGCAGGGTGAGAGTGGCTACACCTTC. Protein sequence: CASSPPGQGESGYTF.

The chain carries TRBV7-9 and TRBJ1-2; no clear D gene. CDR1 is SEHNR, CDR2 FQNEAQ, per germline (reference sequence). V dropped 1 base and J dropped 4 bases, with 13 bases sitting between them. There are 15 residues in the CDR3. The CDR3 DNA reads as TGTGCCAGCAGCTTAGGGTCGGCCAGAGCCTATGGCTACACCTTC. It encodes CASSLGSARAYGYTF.

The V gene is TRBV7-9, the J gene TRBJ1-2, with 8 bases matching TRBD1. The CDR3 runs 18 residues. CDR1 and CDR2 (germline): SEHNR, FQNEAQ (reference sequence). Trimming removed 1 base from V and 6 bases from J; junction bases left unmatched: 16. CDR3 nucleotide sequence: TGTGCCAGCAGCTTAGAAGCGTGGCAGGGGGCATTGGAGAATGGCTACACCTTC. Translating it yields CASSLEAWQGALENGYTF.

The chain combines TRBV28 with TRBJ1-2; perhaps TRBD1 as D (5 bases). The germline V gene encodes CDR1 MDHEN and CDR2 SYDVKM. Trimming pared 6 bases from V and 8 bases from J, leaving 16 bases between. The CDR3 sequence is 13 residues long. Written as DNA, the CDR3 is TGTGCCAGCAGCCCCGGGGCAGCCAACGGCTACACCTTC. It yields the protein CASSPGAANGYTF.

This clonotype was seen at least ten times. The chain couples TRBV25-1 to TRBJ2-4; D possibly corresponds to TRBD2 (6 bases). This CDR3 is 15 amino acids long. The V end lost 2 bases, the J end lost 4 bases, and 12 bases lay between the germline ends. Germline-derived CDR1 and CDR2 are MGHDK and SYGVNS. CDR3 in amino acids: CASSEMNRGKNIQYF. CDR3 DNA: TGTGCCAGCAGTGAAATGAATCGGGGGAAAAACATTCAGTACTTC.